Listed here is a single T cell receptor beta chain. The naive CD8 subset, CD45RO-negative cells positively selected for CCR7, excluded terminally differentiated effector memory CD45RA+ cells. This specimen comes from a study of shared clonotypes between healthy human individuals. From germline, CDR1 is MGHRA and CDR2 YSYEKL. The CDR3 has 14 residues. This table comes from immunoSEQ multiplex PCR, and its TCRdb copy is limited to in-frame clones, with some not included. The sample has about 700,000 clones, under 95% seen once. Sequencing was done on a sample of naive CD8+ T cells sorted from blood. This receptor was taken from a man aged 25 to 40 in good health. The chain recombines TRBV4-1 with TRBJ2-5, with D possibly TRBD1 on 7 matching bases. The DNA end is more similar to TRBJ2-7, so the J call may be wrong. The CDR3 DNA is TGCGCCAGCAGCCCAGACAGGGAGGCCTACGAGCAGTACTTC. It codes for CASSPDREAYEQYF.